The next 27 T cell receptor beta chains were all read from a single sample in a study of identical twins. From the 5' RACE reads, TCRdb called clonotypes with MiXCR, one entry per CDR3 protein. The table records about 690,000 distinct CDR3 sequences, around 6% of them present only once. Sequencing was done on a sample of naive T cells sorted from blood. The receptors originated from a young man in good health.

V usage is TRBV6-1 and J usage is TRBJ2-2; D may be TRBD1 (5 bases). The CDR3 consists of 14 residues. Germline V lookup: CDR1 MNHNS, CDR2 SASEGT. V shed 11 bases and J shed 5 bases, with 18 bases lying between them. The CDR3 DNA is TGTGCCGCTGGGGCCGGTCAGGCGACCGGGGAGCTGTTTTTT. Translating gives CAAGAGQATGELFF.

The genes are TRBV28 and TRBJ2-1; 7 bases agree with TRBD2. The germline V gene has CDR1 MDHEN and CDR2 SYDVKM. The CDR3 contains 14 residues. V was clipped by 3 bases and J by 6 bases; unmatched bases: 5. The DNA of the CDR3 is TGTGCCAGCAGTTTGGGGGAGGGCCGCAATGAGCAGTTCTTC. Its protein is CASSLGEGRNEQFF.

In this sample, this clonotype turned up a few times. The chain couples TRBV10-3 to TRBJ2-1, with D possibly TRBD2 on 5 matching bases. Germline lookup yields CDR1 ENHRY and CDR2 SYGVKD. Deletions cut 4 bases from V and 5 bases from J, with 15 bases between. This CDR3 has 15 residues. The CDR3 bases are TGTGCCATCAGTGTTGAGGGTCAGATGAACAATGAGCAGTTCTTC. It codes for CAISVEGQMNNEQFF.

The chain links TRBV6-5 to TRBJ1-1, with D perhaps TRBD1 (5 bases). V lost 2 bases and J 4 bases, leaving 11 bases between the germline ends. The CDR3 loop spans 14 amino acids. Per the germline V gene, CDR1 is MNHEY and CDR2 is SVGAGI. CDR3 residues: CASSYGDRPTEAFF. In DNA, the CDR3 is TGTGCCAGCAGTTACGGTGACAGACCCACTGAAGCTTTCTTT.

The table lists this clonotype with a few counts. CDR3 sequence (DNA): TGTGCCAGCAGCTTGGTGGGATTTGAGCAGTTCTTC. Translated: CASSLVGFEQFF. The genes are TRBV5-5 and TRBJ2-1; D gene ambiguous. This CDR3 is 12 amino acids long. V shed 0 bases and J shed 9 bases, with 7 bases lying between them. The germline V gene encodes CDR1 SGHKS and CDR2 YYEKEE (reference sequence).

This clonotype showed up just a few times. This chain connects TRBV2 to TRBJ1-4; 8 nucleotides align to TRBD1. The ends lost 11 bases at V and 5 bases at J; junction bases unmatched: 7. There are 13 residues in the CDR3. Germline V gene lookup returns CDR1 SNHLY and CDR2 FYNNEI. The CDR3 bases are TGTGCCTGTAAGGGACAGGTGAATGAAAAACTGTTTTTT. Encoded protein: CACKGQVNEKLFF.

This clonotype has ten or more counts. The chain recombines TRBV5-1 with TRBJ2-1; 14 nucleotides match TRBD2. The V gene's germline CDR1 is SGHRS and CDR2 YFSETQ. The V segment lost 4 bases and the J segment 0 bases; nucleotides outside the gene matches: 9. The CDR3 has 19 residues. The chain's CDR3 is CASSAGLAGAKPSYNEQFF. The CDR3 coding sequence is TGCGCCAGCAGCGCGGGACTAGCGGGGGCGAAACCCTCCTACAATGAGCAGTTCTTC.

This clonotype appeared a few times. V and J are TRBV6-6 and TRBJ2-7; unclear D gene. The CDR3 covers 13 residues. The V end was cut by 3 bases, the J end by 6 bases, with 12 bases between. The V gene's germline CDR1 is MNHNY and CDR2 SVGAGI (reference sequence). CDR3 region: CASSYKAVAEQYF. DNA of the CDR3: TGTGCCAGCAGTTATAAAGCAGTCGCCGAGCAGTACTTC.

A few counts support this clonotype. The CDR3 spells CSAPGQRVPYEQYF. The DNA for the CDR3 is TGCAGTGCCCCGGGGCAGCGGGTTCCATACGAGCAGTACTTC. The chain is built from TRBV20-1 and TRBJ2-7; D possibly corresponds to TRBD2 (6 bases). CDR3 length equals 14 residues. V was clipped by 6 bases and J by 4 bases, with 19 bases between them. Germline V lookup: CDR1 DFQATT, CDR2 SNEGSKA (reference sequence).

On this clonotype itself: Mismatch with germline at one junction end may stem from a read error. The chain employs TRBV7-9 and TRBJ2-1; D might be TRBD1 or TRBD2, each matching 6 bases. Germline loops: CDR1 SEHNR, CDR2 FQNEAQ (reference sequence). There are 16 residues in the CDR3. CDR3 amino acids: CASSIAARTAYNEQFF. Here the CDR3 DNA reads TGTGCCAGCAGCATAGCGGCCCGGACAGCCTACAATGAGCAGTTCTTC.

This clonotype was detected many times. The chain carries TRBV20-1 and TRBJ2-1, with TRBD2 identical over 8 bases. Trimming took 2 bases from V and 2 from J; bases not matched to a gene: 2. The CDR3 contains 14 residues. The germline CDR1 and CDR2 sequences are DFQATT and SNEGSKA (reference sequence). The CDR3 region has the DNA TGCAGTGCTAGACTAGCGGGCCCCTACAATGAGCAGTTCTTC. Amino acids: CSARLAGPYNEQFF.

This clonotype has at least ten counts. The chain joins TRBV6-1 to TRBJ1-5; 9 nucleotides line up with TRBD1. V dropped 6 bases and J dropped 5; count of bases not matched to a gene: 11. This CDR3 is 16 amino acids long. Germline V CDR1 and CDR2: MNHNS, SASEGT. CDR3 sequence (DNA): TGTGCCAGCAGCCCTCGACAGGGGGGGGATTATCAGCCCCAGCATTTT. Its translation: CASSPRQGGDYQPQHF.

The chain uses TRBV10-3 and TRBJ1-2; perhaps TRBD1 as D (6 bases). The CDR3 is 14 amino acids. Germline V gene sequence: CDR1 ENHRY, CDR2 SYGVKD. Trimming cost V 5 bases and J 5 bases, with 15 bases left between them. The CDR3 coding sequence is TGTGCCATCAGTCAGAGTCGGGACACGTATGGCTACACCTTC. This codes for CAISQSRDTYGYTF.

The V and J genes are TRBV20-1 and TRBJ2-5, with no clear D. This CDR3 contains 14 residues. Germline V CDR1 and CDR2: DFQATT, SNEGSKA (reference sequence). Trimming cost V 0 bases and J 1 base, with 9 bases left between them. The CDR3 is CSARDQPSQETQYF. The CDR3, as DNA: TGCAGTGCTAGAGATCAACCATCCCAAGAGACCCAGTACTTC.

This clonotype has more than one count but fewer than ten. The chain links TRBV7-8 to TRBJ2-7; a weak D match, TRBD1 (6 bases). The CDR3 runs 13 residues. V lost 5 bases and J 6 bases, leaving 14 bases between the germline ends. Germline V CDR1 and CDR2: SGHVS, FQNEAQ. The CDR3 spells CASSQQGTTEQYF. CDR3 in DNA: TGTGCCAGCAGCCAGCAGGGGACAACCGAGCAGTACTTC.

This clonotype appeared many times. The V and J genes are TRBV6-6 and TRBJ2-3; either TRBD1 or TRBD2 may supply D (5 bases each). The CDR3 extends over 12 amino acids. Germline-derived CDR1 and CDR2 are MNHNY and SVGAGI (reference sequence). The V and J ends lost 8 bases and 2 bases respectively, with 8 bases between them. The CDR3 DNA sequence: TGTGCCAGCCGAGGGGTCACAGATACGCAGTATTTT. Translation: CASRGVTDTQYF.

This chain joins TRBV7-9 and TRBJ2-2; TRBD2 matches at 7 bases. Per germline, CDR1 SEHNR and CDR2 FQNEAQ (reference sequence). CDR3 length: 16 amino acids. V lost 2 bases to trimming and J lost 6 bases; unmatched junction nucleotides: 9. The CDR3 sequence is CASSLLPGTNPGELFF. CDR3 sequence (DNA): TGTGCCAGCAGCTTATTGCCCGGGACTAACCCCGGGGAGCTGTTTTTT.

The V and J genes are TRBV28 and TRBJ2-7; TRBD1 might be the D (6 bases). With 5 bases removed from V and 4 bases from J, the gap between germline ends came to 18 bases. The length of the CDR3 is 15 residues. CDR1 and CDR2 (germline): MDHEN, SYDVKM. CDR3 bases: TGTGCCAGCAGTGCCGATAGGGCAGGGGTGTACGAGCAGTACTTC. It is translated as CASSADRAGVYEQYF.

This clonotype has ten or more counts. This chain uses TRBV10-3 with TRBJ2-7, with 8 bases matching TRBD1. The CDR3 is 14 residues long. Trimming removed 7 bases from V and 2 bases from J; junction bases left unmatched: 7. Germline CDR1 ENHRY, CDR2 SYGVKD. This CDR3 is CAITNGTGTYEQYF. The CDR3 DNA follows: TGTGCCATCACAAACGGGACAGGAACCTACGAGCAGTACTTC.

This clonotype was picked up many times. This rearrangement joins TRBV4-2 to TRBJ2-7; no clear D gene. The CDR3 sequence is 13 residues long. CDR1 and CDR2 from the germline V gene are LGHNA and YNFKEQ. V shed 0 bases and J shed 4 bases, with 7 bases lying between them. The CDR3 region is CASSQEKMYEQYF. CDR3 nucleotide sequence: TGTGCCAGCAGCCAAGAGAAGATGTACGAGCAGTACTTC.

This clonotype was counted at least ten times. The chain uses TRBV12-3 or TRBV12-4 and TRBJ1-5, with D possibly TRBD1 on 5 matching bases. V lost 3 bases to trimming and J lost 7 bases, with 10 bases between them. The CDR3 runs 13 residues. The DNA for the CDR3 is TGTGCCAGCAGTTTTCGCGGGGGACAGCCCCAGCATTTT. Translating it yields CASSFRGGQPQHF.

The CDR3 loop is CASIFLAGLCYEQYF. The CDR3 region has the DNA TGTGCCAGCATCTTTCTAGCGGGCCTTTGCTACGAGCAGTACTTC. This chain joins TRBV27 and TRBJ2-7; the match to TRBD2 covers 8 bases. From germline, CDR1 is MNHEY and CDR2 SMNVEV (reference sequence). This CDR3 has 15 residues. Trimming cost V 7 bases and J 3 bases; bases outside gene matches: 11.

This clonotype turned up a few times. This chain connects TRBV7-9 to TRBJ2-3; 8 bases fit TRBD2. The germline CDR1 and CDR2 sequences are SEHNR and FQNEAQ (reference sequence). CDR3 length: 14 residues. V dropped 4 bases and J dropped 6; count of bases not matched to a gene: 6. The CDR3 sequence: CASSSSGGRDTQYF. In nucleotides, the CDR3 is TGTGCCAGCAGCTCCAGCGGGGGAAGGGATACGCAGTATTTT.

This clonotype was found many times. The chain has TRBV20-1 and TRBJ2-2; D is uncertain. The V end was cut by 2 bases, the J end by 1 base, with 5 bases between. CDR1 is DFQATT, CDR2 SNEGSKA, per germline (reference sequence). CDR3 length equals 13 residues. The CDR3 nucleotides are TGCAGTGCTAGATCCCTGAACACCGGGGAGCTGTTTTTT. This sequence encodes CSARSLNTGELFF.

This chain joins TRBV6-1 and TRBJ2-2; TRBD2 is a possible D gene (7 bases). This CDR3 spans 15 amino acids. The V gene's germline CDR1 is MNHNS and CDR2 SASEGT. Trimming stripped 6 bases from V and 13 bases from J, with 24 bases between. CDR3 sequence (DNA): TGTGCCAGCAGCACCCCCCGGGGGGCGGGGCGGGCGCTGTTTTTT. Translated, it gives CASSTPRGAGRALFF.

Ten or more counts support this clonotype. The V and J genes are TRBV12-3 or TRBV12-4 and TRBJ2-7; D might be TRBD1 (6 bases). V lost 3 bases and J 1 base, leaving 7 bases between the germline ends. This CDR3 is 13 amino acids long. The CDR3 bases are TGTGCCAGCAGTTTCGACAGGTCCTACGAGCAGTACTTC. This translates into CASSFDRSYEQYF.

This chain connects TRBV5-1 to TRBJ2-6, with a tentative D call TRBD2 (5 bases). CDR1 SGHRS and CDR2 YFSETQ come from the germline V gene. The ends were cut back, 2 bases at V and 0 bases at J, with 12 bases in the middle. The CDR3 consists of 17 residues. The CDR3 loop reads CASSFPRESSGANVLTF. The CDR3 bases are TGCGCCAGCAGCTTCCCCCGGGAAAGCTCTGGGGCCAACGTCCTGACTTTC. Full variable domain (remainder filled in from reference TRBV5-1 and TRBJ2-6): KAGVTQTPRYLIKTRGQQVTLSCSPISGHRSVSWYQQTPGQGLQFLFEYFSETQRNKGNFPGRFSGRQFSNSRSEMNVSTLELGDSALYLCASSFPRESSGANVLTFGAGSRLTVL.